A single T cell receptor (beta chain) is shown here with its context. Antigen unknown. The data derive from a study of cytomegalovirus exposure and HLA in healthy donors. Study results and limitations: There were reportedly fewer N-insertions in an Asian-associated ancestry cluster than the approximately 630-donor mean, in a later analysis. Clonal expansion, a later analysis showed, was greater in HLA-associated TCR beta chains than in equally common others.

The CDR3 extends over 14 amino acids. V dropped 4 bases and J dropped 4; count of bases not matched to a gene: 3. CDR1 and CDR2 (germline): MNHEY, SMNVEV (reference sequence). Vbeta (60) and Jbeta (13) primers were used in the PCR. The protocol was immunoSEQ multiplex PCR, while the TCRdb copy is restricted to in-frame clones and leaves out a portion. Of under 150,000 clones in the sample, 82% were seen once. The chain joins TRBV27 to TRBJ2-7; 11 bases are a match to TRBD2. The sequenced material came from PBMCs. The sequence was collected from a boy younger than 18 in good health and CMV-seronegative. CDR3 sequence (DNA): TGTGCCAGCAGTTCCCGACTAGCGGGATACGAGCAGTACTTC. It is translated as CASSSRLAGYEQYF.